These 26 T cell receptor beta chains share one sample of origin, sequenced in a study of CD8 T cells in Susac syndrome. RNA, at roughly 0.45 to 1 ug, was reverse transcribed with random hexamers. TCRdb independently ran MiXCR on the immunoSEQ multiplex PCR reads; one entry per CDR3 protein. This table holds around 180,000 distinct CDR3 sequences, about 93% found once. Input material: CD4+ T cells from PBMCs. These receptors were obtained from a human donor with multiple sclerosis.

CDR3 protein: CAWTPGGEKLFF. In DNA form, the CDR3 reads TGTGCCTGGACACCAGGGGGTGAAAAACTGTTTTTT. The rearrangement uses TRBV30 and TRBJ1-4; 7 bases fit TRBD1. J was trimmed by 7 bases and V by 4 bases; bases with no gene match: 3. CDR3 length: 12 amino acids. Germline V gives CDR1 GTSNPN, CDR2 SVGIG (reference sequence).

V is TRBV5-1 and J is TRBJ2-5; 8 positions agree with TRBD2. Germline V gene sequence: CDR1 SGHRS, CDR2 YFSETQ. This CDR3 contains 14 residues. The V gene end was trimmed by 6 bases and the J gene end by 4 bases; junction bases not matched to a gene: 8. The CDR3 is CASTTRAGVETQYF. CDR3 nucleotides: TGCGCCAGCACCACACGAGCGGGAGTAGAGACCCAGTACTTC.

This chain uses TRBV11-2 with TRBJ2-7; D gene ambiguous. The CDR3 sequence is 14 residues long. Germline V gene lookup returns CDR1 SGHAT and CDR2 FQNNGV. The V and J ends lost 3 bases and 4 bases respectively, with 13 bases between them. The CDR3 coding sequence is TGTGCCAGCAGCTTTCTGACTCATTGGTACGAGCAGTACTTC. Encoded protein: CASSFLTHWYEQYF.

CDR3: CSGGQNTDTQYF. The CDR3 DNA sequence: TGCAGCGGTGGGCAGAACACAGATACGCAGTATTTT. The gene calls are TRBV29-1 and TRBJ2-3, with unresolved D. The CDR3 totals 12 residues. Germline V gene data show CDR1 as SQVTM and CDR2 as ANQGSEA. V was pared by 7 bases and J by 2 bases, with 10 bases between.

CDR3 loop: CASRAGTVNTGELFF. Written as DNA, the CDR3 is TGTGCCAGTAGAGCCGGGACGGTCAACACCGGGGAGCTGTTTTTT. The chain couples TRBV19 to TRBJ2-2; D is perhaps TRBD1 or TRBD2 (5 bases each). The germline gives CDR1 LNHDA, CDR2 SQIVND (reference sequence). This CDR3 is built from 15 residues. V lost 6 bases and J lost 2, with 13 bases in between. The complete variable domain, with remaining parts taken from reference TRBV19 and TRBJ2-2, reads DGGITQSPKYLFRKEGQNVTLSCEQNLNHDAMYWYRQDPGQGLRLIYYSQIVNDFQKGDIAEGYSVSREKKESFPLTVTSAQKNPTAFYLCASRAGTVNTGELFFGEGSRLTVL.

This clonotype was recorded once. This chain links TRBV5-1 with TRBJ2-2; tentative D call: TRBD1 (5 bases). CDR3 length equals 16 residues. Germline V lookup: CDR1 SGHRS, CDR2 YFSETQ. The V gene lost 6 bases and the J gene lost 7 bases, with 22 bases spanning the gap. The CDR3 nucleotides are TGCGCCAGCAAACCAGACAGACCTCTTATAAACGGGGAGCTGTTTTTT. This sequence encodes CASKPDRPLINGELFF.

The V gene is TRBV6-5, the J gene TRBJ2-1; a possible D gene is TRBD2 (6 bases). V gave up 2 bases and J gave up 6 bases, with 11 bases separating them. CDR3 length: 14 residues. Germline V gene sequence: CDR1 MNHEY, CDR2 SVGAGI. The CDR3 sequence: CASSYAGPGNEQFF. The CDR3 nucleotides read TGTGCCAGCAGTTACGCGGGACCGGGCAATGAGCAGTTCTTC.

This rearrangement joins TRBV7-9 to TRBJ2-5, with D possibly TRBD2 on 6 matching bases. Trimming left V 5 bases short and J 7 bases short, with 11 bases between. This CDR3 has 12 amino acids. Germline lookup yields CDR1 SEHNR and CDR2 FQNEAQ (reference sequence). The CDR3 sequence is CASSSGEVTQYF. The CDR3 DNA sequence: TGTGCCAGCAGCAGTGGGGAGGTGACCCAGTACTTC.

This clonotype was counted once. The chain joins TRBV6-1 to TRBJ2-5, with TRBD2 matching over 11 bases. V was pared by 2 bases and J by 2 bases, with 7 bases of the junction left unmatched. The CDR3 totals 17 residues. Germline CDR1 reads MNHNS; CDR2 reads SASEGT. The CDR3 reads CASSETLVAGGQETQYF. Written as DNA, the CDR3 is TGTGCCAGCAGTGAAACCTTGGTAGCGGGGGGGCAAGAGACCCAGTACTTC.

The V call is TRBV19, the J call TRBJ1-1; 7 bases match TRBD1. With V trimmed by 4 bases and J by 4 bases, 3 bases remained unmatched. Germline V gene lookup returns CDR1 LNHDA and CDR2 SQIVND (reference sequence). The CDR3 contains 13 residues. The CDR3 here is CASSNRQGTEAFF. CDR3 in DNA: TGTGCCAGTAGTAACCGACAGGGCACTGAAGCTTTCTTT. The whole variable domain, filled in from reference TRBV19 and TRBJ1-1, reads DGGITQSPKYLFRKEGQNVTLSCEQNLNHDAMYWYRQDPGQGLRLIYYSQIVNDFQKGDIAEGYSVSREKKESFPLTVTSAQKNPTAFYLCASSNRQGTEAFFGQGTRLTVV.

The chain couples TRBV12-3 or TRBV12-4 to TRBJ2-5, with D perhaps matching TRBD2 (5 bases). The V end lost 2 bases, the J end lost 1 base, and 14 bases lay between the germline ends. The CDR3 runs to 16 residues. CDR3 coding DNA: TGTGCCAGCAGTTTATCCCTGGACTCAATCCAAGAGACCCAGTACTTC. Translating gives CASSLSLDSIQETQYF.

The chain recombines TRBV16 with TRBJ2-1; D gene ambiguous. With 0 bases removed from V and 7 bases from J, the gap between germline ends came to 4 bases. Looked up from germline, CDR1 is KGHSY and CDR2 is FQNENV. The CDR3 runs 12 residues. The CDR3 reads CASSQSGNEQFF. CDR3 nucleotide sequence: TGTGCCAGCAGCCAATCAGGTAATGAGCAGTTCTTC.

V gene TRBV20-1 combines with J gene TRBJ2-3; D remains unclear. Germline values: CDR1 DFQATT, CDR2 SNEGSKA (reference sequence). With 1 base removed from V and 0 bases from J, the gap between germline ends came to 8 bases. The CDR3 length is 14 residues. CDR3 nucleotides: TGCAGTGCTAGAGGAGCTGGTAGCACAGATACGCAGTATTTT. Protein: CSARGAGSTDTQYF.

The J gene is TRBJ1-5, the V gene TRBV2; D call uncertain. The CDR3 totals 13 residues. V was trimmed by 8 bases and J by 7 bases, leaving 15 bases between them. Germline V lookup: CDR1 SNHLY, CDR2 FYNNEI. DNA for the CDR3: TGTGCCAGCTCCCTCTCCGGTAGGCAGCCCCAGCATTTT. It translates to CASSLSGRQPQHF.

This clonotype was recorded a few times. V usage is TRBV19 and J usage is TRBJ2-2; perhaps TRBD2 as D (5 bases). The CDR3 spans 13 residues. V gave up 5 bases and J gave up 8 bases, with 12 bases separating them. Germline CDR1 and CDR2: LNHDA and SQIVND (reference sequence). CDR3 amino acids: CASSEVEAGELFF. The CDR3 DNA reads as TGTGCCAGTAGTGAGGTGGAGGCTGGGGAGCTGTTTTTT. Complete variable domain (other parts from reference TRBV19 and TRBJ2-2): DGGITQSPKYLFRKEGQNVTLSCEQNLNHDAMYWYRQDPGQGLRLIYYSQIVNDFQKGDIAEGYSVSREKKESFPLTVTSAQKNPTAFYLCASSEVEAGELFFGEGSRLTVL.

The chain has TRBV5-6 and TRBJ1-6; D is unresolved. In germline, CDR1 is SGHDT, CDR2 YYEEEE. V gave up 0 bases and J gave up 0 bases, with 10 bases separating them. The CDR3 runs 17 residues. CDR3 protein: CASSLAYSFSYNSPLHF. The CDR3, as DNA: TGTGCCAGCAGCTTGGCCTACAGCTTCTCCTATAATTCACCCCTCCACTTT.

V and J are TRBV6-2 or TRBV6-3 and TRBJ2-6, with TRBD1 matching 11 bases. Losses at the gene ends were 7 bases for V and 0 bases for J; bases not matched to a gene: 11. CDR1 is MNHEY, CDR2 SVGEGT, per germline. The CDR3 spans 19 residues. CDR3 residues: CASTRLTGTGGSGANVLTF. Written as DNA, the CDR3 is TGTGCCAGCACCAGGCTAACCGGGACAGGGGGCTCTGGGGCCAACGTCCTGACTTTC.

This clonotype appeared a single time. The J gene is TRBJ2-3, the V gene TRBV14; D not resolved. Germline CDR1 SGHDN, CDR2 FVKESK. Trimming removed 4 bases at V and 2 bases at J, with 10 bases between. The CDR3 length is 14 residues. The CDR3 is CASSPLWDTDTQYF. CDR3 sequence (DNA): TGTGCCAGCAGCCCGTTATGGGACACAGATACGCAGTATTTT.

The V gene is TRBV19, the J gene TRBJ2-7; D could derive from TRBD1 or TRBD2 (5 bases each). CDR1 LNHDA and CDR2 SQIVND come from the germline V gene (reference sequence). This CDR3 comprises 15 residues. The V gene lost 2 bases and the J gene lost 0 bases, with 11 bases spanning the gap. The CDR3 loop reads CASSIWDGSSYEQYF. The CDR3 DNA sequence: TGTGCCAGTAGTATATGGGACGGTAGCTCCTACGAGCAGTACTTC.

V and J are TRBV19 and TRBJ2-7; a possible D gene is TRBD1 (6 bases). Germline values: CDR1 LNHDA, CDR2 SQIVND (reference sequence). This CDR3 comprises 12 residues. The V end lost 8 bases, the J end lost 5 bases, and 13 bases lay between the germline ends. The DNA of the CDR3 is TGTGCCAGTTCTACAGGGATCGACGAGCAGTACTTC. Translation gives CASSTGIDEQYF.

The chain carries TRBV6-5 and TRBJ1-6; 7 bases map to TRBD1. Trimming removed 5 bases from V and 10 bases from J; junction bases left unmatched: 11. The CDR3 loop spans 15 amino acids. From germline, CDR1 is MNHEY and CDR2 SVGAGI. This CDR3 reads CASSTTGTATSPLHF. The CDR3 nucleotides are TGTGCCAGCAGTACAACCGGGACAGCAACCTCACCCCTCCACTTT.

The chain uses TRBV11-2 and TRBJ2-3; possible D gene TRBD2, 6 bases. Germline V gives CDR1 SGHAT, CDR2 FQNNGV. Trimming took 5 bases from V and 1 from J, leaving 10 bases between them. There are 14 residues in the CDR3. CDR3 nucleotides: TGTGCCAGCAGCCTCGGAGGGCGCACAGATACGCAGTATTTT. Protein sequence: CASSLGGRTDTQYF.

The chain is built from TRBV5-1 and TRBJ2-5; D is possibly TRBD1 (6 bases). Germline CDR1 SGHRS, CDR2 YFSETQ. Deletions cut 4 bases from V and 1 base from J, with 14 bases between. The CDR3 length is 15 residues. CDR3 bases: TGCGCCAGCAGCCGGCAGACAGGCCTCCAAGAGACCCAGTACTTC. Its protein product is CASSRQTGLQETQYF.

The J gene is TRBJ1-2, the V gene TRBV4-1; D might be TRBD1 (6 bases). The CDR3 is 16 amino acids. Trimming cost V 6 bases and J 3 bases, with 20 bases left between them. CDR1 and CDR2 from the germline V gene are MGHRA and YSYEKL. For the CDR3, the DNA is TGCGCCAGCAGTACTACCCCGGGGGCCGGGCACTATGGCTACACCTTC. Its translation: CASSTTPGAGHYGYTF.

The rearrangement uses TRBV2 and TRBJ1-2; D is unresolved. The CDR3 is made up of 10 amino acids. V lost 5 bases to trimming and J lost 6 bases, with 4 bases between them. Germline-derived CDR1 and CDR2 are SNHLY and FYNNEI. The chain's CDR3 is CASSSHGYTF. The CDR3 nucleotides read TGTGCCAGCAGTAGTCATGGCTACACCTTC.

This clonotype was found once. The chain joins TRBV7-2 to TRBJ2-6, with D unclear. The CDR3 extends over 13 amino acids. The V end lost 3 bases, the J end lost 9 bases, and 9 bases lay between the germline ends. Germline V CDR1 and CDR2: SGHTA, FQGNSA. CDR3 sequence (DNA): TGTGCCAGCAGCTTTATAGAAGGCAACGTCCTGACTTTC. Translating it yields CASSFIEGNVLTF.